This T cell receptor (beta chain) stems from a study of T cells in Graves' hyperthyroidism and ophthalmopathy. General study findings and limits: The model made its ophthalmopathy prediction, and onset followed a median approximately 7 months later.

V shed 0 bases and J shed 2 bases, with 13 bases lying between them. The CDR3 length is 16 residues. The germline gives CDR1 LGHNA, CDR2 YSLEER. This clonotype was observed a single time. Its target is not known. Amplified TCR beta CDR3 regions came from RNA transcripts. First-round RT-PCR targeting the TCR CDR3 was performed with the HTBI primer set. TCRdb redid the calling of the multiplex PCR reads with MiXCR, one entry per CDR3 protein. The sample comprises hundreds of thousands of distinct CDR3 sequences, about two fifths of which are singletons, and approximately 8.7% rests with the top ten. Participants, patients aged 18 to 65, had newly diagnosed hyperthyroidism with a duration under 2 months. A patient was excluded if there was uncontrolled infection, other autoimmune disease, pregnancy or lactation. The PBMCs had their origin in 10 ml of fresh peripheral blood.

The chain combines TRBV4-3 with TRBJ2-5; perhaps TRBD2 as D (7 bases). Sequencing was done on a sample of blood. The TCR originated in a man between 18 and 35 years old with Graves' hyperthyroidism. The CDR3 protein is CASSQEVRGPQETQYF. In nucleotides, the CDR3 is TGCGCCAGCAGCCAAGAGGTGCGGGGGCCGCAAGAGACCCAGTACTTC.